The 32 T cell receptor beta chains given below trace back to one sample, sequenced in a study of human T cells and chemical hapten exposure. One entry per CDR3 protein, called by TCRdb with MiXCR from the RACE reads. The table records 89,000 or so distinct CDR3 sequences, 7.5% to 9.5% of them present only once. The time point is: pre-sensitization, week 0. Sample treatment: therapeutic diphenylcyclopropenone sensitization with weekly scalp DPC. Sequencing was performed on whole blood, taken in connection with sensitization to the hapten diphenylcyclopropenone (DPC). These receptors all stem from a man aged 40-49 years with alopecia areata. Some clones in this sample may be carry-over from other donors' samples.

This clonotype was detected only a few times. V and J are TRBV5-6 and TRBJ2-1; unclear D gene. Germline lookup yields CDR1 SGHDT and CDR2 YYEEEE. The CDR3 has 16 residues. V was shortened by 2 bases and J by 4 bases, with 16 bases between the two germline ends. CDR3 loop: CASSFIRARPYNEQFF. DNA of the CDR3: TGTGCCAGCAGCTTTATAAGGGCCCGACCTTACAATGAGCAGTTCTTC.

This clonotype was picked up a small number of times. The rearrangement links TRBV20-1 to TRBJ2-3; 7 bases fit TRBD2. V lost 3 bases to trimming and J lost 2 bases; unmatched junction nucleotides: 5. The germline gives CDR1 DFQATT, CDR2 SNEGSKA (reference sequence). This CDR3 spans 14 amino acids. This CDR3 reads CSASGRPITDTQYF. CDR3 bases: TGCAGTGCTAGCGGGAGGCCGATCACAGATACGCAGTATTTT.

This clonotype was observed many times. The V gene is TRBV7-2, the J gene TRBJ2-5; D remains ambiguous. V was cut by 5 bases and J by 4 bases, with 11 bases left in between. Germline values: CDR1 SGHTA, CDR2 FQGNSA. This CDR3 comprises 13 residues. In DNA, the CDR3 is TGTGCCAGCAGCCTGGGAAGGATAGAGACCCAGTACTTC. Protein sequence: CASSLGRIETQYF.

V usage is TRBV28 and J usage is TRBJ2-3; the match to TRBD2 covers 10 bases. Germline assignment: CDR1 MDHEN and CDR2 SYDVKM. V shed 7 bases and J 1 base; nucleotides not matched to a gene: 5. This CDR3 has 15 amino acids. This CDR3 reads CASTFGTSGTDTQYF. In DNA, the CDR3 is TGTGCCAGCACGTTCGGGACTAGCGGCACAGATACGCAGTATTTT.

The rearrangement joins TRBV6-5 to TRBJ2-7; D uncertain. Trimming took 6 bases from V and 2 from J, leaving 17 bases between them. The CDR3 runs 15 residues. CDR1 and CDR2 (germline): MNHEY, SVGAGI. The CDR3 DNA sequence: TGTGCCAGCAGCCTTACTCACAGCGCCGCCTACGAGCAGTACTTC. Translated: CASSLTHSAAYEQYF.

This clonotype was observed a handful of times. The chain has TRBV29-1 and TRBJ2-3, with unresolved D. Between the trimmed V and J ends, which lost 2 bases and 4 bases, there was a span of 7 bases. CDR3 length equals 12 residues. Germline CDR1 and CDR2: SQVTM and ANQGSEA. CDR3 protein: CSVEPRADTQYF. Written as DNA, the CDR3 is TGCAGCGTTGAACCTAGGGCAGATACGCAGTATTTT.

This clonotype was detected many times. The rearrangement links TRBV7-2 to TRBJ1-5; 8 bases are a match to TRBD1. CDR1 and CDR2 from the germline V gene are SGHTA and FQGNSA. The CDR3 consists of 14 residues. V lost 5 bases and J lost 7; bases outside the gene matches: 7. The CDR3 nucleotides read TGTGCCAGCAGCCTGCAGGGGGCCGGGCAGCCCCAGCATTTT. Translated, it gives CASSLQGAGQPQHF. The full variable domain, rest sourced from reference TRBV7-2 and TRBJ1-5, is GAGVSQSPSNKVTEKGKDVELRCDPISGHTALYWYRQSLGQGLEFLIYFQGNSAPDKSGLPSDRFSAERTGGSVSTLTIQRTQQEDSAVYLCASSLQGAGQPQHFGDGTRLSIL.

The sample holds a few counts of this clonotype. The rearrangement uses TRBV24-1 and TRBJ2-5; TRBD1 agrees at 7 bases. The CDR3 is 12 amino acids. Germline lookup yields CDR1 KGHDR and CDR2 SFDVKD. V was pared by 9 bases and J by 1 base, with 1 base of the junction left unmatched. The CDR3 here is CATGDSQETQYF. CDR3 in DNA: TGTGCCACCGGGGACAGCCAAGAGACCCAGTACTTC.

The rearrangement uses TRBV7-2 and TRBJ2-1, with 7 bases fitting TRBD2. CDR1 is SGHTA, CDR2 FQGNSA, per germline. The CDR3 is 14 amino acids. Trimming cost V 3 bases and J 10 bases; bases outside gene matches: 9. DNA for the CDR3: TGTGCCAGCAGCTTTCCGGGGGAGGGAAGAGAGCAGTTCTTC. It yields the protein CASSFPGEGREQFF.

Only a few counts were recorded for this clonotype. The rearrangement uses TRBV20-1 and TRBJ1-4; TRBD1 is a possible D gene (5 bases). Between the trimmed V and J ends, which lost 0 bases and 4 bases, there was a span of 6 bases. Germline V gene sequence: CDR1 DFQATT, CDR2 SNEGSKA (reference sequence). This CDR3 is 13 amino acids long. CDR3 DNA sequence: TGCAGTGCTAGAGATGACAGTAATGAAAAACTGTTTTTT. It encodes CSARDDSNEKLFF.

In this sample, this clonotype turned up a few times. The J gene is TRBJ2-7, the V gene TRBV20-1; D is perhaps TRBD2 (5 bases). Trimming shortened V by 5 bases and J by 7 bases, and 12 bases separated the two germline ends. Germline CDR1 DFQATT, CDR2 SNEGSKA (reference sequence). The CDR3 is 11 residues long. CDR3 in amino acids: CSASAVREQYV. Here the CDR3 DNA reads TGCAGTGCTTCAGCGGTCCGGGAGCAGTACGTC.

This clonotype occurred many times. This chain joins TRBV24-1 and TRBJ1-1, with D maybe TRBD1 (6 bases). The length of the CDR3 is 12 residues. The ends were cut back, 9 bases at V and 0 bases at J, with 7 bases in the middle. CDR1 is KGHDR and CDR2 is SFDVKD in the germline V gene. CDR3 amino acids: CATGTLNTEAFF. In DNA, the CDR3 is TGTGCCACCGGGACATTGAACACTGAAGCTTTCTTT.

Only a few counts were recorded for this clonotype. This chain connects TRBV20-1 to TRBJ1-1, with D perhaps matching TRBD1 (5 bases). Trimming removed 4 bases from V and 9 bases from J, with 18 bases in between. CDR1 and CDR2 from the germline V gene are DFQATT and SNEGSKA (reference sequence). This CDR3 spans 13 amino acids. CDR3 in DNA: TGCAGTGCTAAAAATCCCCCCCGACAGCAAGCTTTCTTT. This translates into CSAKNPPRQQAFF.

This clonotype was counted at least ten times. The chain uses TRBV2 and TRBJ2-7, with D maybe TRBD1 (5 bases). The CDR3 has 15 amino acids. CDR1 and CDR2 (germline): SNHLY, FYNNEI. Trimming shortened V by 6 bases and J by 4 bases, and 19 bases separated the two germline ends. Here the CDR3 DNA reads TGTGCCAGCAGGCCCAAGACAGAGCTGAATTACGAGCAGTACTTC. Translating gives CASRPKTELNYEQYF.

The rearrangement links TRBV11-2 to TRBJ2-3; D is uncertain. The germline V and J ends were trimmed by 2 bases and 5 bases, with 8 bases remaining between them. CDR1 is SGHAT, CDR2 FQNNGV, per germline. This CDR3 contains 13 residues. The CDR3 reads CASSLQVQDTQYF. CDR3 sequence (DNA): TGTGCCAGCAGCTTACAGGTTCAAGATACGCAGTATTTT. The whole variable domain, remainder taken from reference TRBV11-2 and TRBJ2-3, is EAGVAQSPRYKIIEKRQSVAFWCNPISGHATLYWYQQILGQGPKLLIQFQNNGVVDDSQLPKDRFSAERLKGVDSTLKIQPAKLEDSAVYLCASSLQVQDTQYFGPGTRLTVL.

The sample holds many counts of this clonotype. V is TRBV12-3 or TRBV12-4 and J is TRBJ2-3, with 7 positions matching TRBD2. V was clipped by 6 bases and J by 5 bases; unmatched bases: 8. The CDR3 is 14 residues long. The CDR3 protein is CASSIGSGIDTQYF. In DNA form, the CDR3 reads TGTGCCAGCAGCATAGGAAGCGGGATAGATACGCAGTATTTT.

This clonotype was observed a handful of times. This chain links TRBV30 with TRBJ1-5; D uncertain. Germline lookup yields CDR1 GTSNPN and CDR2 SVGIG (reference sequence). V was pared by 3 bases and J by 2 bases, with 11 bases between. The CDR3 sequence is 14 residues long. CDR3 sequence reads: CAWSSGLGNQPQHF. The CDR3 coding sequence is TGTGCCTGGAGCTCCGGTCTGGGCAATCAGCCCCAGCATTTT.

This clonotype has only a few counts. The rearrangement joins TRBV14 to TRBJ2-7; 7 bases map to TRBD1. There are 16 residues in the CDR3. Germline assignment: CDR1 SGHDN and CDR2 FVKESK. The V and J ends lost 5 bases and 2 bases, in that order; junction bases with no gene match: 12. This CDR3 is CASSFNDREYPYEQYV. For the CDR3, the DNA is TGTGCCAGCAGCTTTAACGACAGGGAATACCCCTACGAGCAGTACGTC.

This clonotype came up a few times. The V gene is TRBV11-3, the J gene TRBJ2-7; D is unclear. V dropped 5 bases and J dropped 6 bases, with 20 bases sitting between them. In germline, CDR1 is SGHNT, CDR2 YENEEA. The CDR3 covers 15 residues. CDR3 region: CASSHNPTPTAEQYF. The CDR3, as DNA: TGTGCCAGCAGCCATAATCCAACACCCACCGCCGAGCAGTACTTC.

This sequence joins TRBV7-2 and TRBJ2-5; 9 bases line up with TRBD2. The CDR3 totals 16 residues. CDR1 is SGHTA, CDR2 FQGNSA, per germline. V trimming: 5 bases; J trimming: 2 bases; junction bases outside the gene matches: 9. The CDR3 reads CASSPLALAGQETQYF. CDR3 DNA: TGTGCCAGCAGCCCCCTAGCGCTAGCGGGGCAAGAGACCCAGTACTTC.

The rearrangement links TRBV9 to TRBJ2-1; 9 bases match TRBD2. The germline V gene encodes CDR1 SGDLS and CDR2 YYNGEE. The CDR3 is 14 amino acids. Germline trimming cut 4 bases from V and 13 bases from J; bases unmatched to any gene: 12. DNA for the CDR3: TGTGCCAGCAGCCCAGGACTAGCGTCCCTGAGTCAGTTCTTC. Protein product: CASSPGLASLSQFF.

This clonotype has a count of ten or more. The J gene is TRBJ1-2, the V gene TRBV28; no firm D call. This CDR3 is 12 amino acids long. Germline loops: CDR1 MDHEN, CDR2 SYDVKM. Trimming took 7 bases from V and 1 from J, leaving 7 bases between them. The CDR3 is CASTQSNYGYTF. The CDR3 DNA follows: TGTGCCAGCACCCAGAGTAACTATGGCTACACCTTC.

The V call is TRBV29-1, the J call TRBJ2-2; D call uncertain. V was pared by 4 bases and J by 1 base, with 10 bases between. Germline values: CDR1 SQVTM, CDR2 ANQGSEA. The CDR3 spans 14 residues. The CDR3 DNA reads TGCAGCGTTGGGGGTGAACAGAACACCGGGGAGCTGTTTTTT. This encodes CSVGGEQNTGELFF.

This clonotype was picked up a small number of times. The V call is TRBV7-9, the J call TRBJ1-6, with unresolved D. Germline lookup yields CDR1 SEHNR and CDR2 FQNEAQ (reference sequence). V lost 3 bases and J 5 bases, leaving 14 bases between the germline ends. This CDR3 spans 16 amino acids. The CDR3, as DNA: TGTGCCAGCAGCTTCCCAGCCGGACCCGATAATTCACCCCTCCACTTT. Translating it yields CASSFPAGPDNSPLHF.

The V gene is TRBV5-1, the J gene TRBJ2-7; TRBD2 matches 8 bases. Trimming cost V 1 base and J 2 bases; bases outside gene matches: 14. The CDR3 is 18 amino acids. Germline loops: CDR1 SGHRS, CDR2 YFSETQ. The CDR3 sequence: CASSLRSDTSGKTYEQYF. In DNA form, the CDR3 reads TGCGCCAGCAGCTTGAGGTCGGATACTAGCGGCAAAACCTACGAGCAGTACTTC. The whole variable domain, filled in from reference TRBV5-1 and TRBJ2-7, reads KAGVTQTPRYLIKTRGQQVTLSCSPISGHRSVSWYQQTPGQGLQFLFEYFSETQRNKGNFPGRFSGRQFSNSRSEMNVSTLELGDSALYLCASSLRSDTSGKTYEQYFGPGTRLTVT.

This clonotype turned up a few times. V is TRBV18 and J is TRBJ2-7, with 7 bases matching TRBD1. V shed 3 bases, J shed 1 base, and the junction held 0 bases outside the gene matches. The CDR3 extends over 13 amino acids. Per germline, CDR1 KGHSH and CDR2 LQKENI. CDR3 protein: CASSPDRSYEQYV. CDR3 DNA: TGTGCCAGCTCACCGGACAGGTCCTACGAGCAGTACGTC.

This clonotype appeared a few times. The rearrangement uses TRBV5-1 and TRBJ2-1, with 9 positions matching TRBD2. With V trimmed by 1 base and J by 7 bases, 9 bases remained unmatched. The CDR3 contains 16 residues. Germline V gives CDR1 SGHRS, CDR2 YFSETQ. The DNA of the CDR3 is TGCGCCAGCAGCTTGATCACCAGCGGGAGGAGGAATGAGCAGTTCTTC. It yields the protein CASSLITSGRRNEQFF.

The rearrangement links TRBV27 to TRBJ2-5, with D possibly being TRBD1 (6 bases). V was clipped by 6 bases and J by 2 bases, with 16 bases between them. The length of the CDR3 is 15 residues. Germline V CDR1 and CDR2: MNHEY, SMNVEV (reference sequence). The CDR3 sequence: CASRKLGTPQETQYF. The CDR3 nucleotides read TGTGCCAGCAGAAAATTAGGGACACCTCAAGAGACCCAGTACTTC.

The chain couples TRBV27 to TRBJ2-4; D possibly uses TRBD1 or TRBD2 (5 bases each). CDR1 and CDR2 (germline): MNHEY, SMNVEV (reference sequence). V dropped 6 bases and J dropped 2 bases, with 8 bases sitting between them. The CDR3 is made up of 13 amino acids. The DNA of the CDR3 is TGTGCCAGCAGCGGGACCCCCAAAAACATTCAGTACTTC. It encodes CASSGTPKNIQYF.

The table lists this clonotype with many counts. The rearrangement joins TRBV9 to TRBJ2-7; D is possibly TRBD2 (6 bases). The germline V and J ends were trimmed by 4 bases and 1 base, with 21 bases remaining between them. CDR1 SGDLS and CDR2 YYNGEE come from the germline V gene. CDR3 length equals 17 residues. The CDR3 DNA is TGTGCCAGCAGCCCTAGGTTTCGGGAGAATCAGTCCTACGAGCAGTACGTC. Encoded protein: CASSPRFRENQSYEQYV.

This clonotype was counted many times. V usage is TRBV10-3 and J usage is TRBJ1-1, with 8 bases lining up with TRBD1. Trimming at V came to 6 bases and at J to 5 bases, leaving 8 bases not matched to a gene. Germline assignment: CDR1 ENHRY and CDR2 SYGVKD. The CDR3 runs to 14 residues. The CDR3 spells CAIRGQDRGTEAFF. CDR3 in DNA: TGTGCCATCAGGGGACAGGATCGGGGAACTGAAGCTTTCTTT.

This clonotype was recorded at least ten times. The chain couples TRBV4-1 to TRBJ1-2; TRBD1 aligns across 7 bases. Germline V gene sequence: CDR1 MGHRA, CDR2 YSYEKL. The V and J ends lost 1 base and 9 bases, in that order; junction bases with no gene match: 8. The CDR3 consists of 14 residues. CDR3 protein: CASSQVDRVQSYTF. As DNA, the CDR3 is TGCGCCAGCAGCCAAGTCGACAGGGTCCAAAGCTACACCTTC.